This T cell receptor (beta chain) originates from a study of blood T cell repertoires in COVID-19. Deletions cut 4 bases from V and 6 bases from J, with 14 bases between. This CDR3 has 14 amino acids. Germline V CDR1 and CDR2: MDHEN, SYDVKM. Study processing details: Estimates of nucleated cell counts were drawn from the amplification of reference gene primers. TCRdb keeps only in-frame clones here, not all; method: immunoSEQ multiplex PCR. The V and J calls and clone size are taken from that table; D and trimming were inferred from the DNA. The data contain roughly 500,000 clones, roughly nine tenths of them seen just once; the ten biggest clones take up 6.5% to 8.5%.

Input material: PBMCs or T cells enriched from blood (not recorded which). The chain has TRBV28 and TRBJ2-3, with D possibly matching TRBD1 (7 bases). The clonotype was recovered from a woman aged 55-69 years who had recovered from COVID-19. CDR3 DNA sequence: TGTGCCAGCAGTTCCAGGGGGGTTCAGGATACGCAGTATTTT. This translates into CASSSRGVQDTQYF. The whole variable domain, remainder taken from reference TRBV28 and TRBJ2-3, is DVKVTQSSRYLVKRTGEKVFLECVQDMDHENMFWYRQDPGLGLRLIYFSYDVKMKEKGDIPEGYSVSREKKERFSLILESASTNQTSMYLCASSSRGVQDTQYFGPGTRLTVL.